This record covers a single TCR beta chain. Its specificity is not known. One entry per CDR3 protein results from TCRdb running MiXCR on the 5' RACE reads. Altogether 350,000 to 400,000 distinct CDR3 sequences are present, 25% to 35% being singletons, with the ten largest covering roughly 6.1%. The sample belongs to a study of identical twins' blood T cells. Notes on the study in general: Twins reportedly had markedly more similar V usage than unrelated donors, even among out-of-frame TCRbeta clonotypes.

The CDR3 sequence is 15 residues long. Germline V lookup: CDR1 SNHLY, CDR2 FYNNEI. Trimming took off 5 bases at V and 0 bases at J, with 13 bases between the two ends. The source material was PBMCs. The sequence was collected from a woman between 18 and 55 years old in good health. The rearrangement links TRBV2 to TRBJ1-2; D is unclear. The CDR3 coding sequence is TGTGCCAGCAGTCTGACGCGGGAGCCTAACTATGGCTACACCTTC. Translating gives CASSLTREPNYGYTF.